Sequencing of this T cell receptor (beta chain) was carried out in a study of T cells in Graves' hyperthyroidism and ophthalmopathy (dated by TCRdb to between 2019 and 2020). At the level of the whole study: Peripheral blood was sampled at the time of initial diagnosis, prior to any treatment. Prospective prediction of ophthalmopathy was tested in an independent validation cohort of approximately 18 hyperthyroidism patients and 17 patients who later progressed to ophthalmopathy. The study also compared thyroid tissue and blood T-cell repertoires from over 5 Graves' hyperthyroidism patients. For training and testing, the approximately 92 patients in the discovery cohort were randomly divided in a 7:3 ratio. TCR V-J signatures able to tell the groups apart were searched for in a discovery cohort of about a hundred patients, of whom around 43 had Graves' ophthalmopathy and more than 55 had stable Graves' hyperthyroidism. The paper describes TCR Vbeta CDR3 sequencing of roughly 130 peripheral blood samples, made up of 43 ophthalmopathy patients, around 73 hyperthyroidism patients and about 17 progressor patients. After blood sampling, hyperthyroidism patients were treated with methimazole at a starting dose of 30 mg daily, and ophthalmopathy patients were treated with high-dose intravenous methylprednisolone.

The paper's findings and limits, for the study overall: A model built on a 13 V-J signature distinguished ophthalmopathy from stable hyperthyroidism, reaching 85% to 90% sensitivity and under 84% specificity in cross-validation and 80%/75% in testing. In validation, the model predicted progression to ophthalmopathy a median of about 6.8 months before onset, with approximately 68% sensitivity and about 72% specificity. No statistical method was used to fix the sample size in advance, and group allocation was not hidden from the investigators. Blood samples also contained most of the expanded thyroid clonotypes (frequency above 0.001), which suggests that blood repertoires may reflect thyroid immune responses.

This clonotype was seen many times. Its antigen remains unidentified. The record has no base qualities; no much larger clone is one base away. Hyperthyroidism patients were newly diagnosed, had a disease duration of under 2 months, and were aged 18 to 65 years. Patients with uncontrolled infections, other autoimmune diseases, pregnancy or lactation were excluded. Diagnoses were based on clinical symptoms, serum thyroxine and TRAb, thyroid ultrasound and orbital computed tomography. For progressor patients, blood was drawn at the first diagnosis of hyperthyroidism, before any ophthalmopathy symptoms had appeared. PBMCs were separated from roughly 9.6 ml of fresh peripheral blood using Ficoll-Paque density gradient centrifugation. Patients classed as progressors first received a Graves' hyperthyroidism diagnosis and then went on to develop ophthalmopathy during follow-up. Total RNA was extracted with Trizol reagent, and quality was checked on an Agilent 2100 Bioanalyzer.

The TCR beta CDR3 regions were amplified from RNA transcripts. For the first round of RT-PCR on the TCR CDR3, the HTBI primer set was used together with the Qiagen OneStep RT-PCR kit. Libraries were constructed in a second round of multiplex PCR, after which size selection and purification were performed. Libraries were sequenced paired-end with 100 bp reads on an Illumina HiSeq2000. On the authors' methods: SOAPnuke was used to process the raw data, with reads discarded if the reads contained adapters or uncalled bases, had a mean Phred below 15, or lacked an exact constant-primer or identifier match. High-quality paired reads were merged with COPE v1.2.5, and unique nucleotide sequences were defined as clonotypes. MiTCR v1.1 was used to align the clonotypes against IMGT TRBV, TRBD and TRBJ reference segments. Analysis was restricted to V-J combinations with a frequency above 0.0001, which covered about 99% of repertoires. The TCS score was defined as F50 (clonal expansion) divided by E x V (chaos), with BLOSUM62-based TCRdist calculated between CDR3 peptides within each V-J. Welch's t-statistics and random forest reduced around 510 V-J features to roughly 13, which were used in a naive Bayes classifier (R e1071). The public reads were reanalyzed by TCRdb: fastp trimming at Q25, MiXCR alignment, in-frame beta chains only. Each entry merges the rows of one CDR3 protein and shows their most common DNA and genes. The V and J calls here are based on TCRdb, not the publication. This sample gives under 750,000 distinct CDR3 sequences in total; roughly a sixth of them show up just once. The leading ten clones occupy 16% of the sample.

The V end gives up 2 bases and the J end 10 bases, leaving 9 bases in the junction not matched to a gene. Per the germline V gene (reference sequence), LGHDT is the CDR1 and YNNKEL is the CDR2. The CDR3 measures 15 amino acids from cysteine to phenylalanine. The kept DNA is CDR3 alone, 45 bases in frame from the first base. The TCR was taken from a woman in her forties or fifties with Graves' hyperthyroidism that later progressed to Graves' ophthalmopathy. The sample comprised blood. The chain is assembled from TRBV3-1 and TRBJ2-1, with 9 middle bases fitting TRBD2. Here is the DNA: TGTGCCAGCAGCCAAAAGGCGGGGGGGCCAGGGGAGCAGTTCTTC. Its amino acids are CASSQKAGGPGEQFF.